The present TCR beta chain was sequenced within a study of cytomegalovirus exposure and HLA in healthy donors (dated by TCRdb to 2016 to 2017). With respect to the entire study: A later analysis indicated that the 100 to 150 validation repertoires were generated on the platform also employed for the 650 to 850 repertoires of the first cohort. The study aimed to test whether cataloging public T cell receptors could reveal signatures of past pathogen exposure. The study combined high-throughput TCR immunosequencing, statistical association of individual TCRs with disease status, and machine learning to predict cytomegalovirus infection status. Besides the first cohort of approximately 710 subjects, a separate validation cohort made up of around 120 different subjects was used.

Separate from the roughly 700-subject first cohort, the validation cohort of more than 90 subjects was the group to which the donors belonged. V and J lose 5 bases and 4 bases, and a span of 13 bases separates them. In the germline V gene, CDR1 corresponds to SQVTM and CDR2 to ANQGSEA. CDR3 length: 13 amino acids, cysteine to phenylalanine. Here the CDR3 DNA is all that survives: 39 bases in frame from base 1. In regard to this clone: Its cognate antigen has yet to be identified. No clone much larger than this one lies a single base away; base qualities are absent.

Study-wide findings and limitations: Most TCR sequences were seen in very few donors, while some public TCRs were found in many individuals. In vitro tests confirmed that three of the cytomegalovirus-associated TCR beta chains recognize cytomegalovirus antigens. The classifier was reported to diagnose cytomegalovirus status with high specificity and sensitivity in both the original cohort and the validation cohort. The validation cohort had no HLA typing available for a later analysis, so co-occurrence within that cohort was assessed over all 120 or so repertoires. Subsequent analysis determined that TCRs grouped into clusters in the first cohort also showed a tendency toward co-occurrence across the 120 or so validation repertoires, and roughly 94% of cluster scores exceeded 0. According to the authors, the approach could potentially be generalized to other disease states and immunological phenotypes. The study listed 150 to 200 TCR beta chains as associated with cytomegalovirus.

Library method: the immunoSEQ multiplex PCR assay. In the original analysis: A statistical classification framework was developed to diagnose cytomegalovirus status using the catalog of TCR beta chain sequences. As stored in TCRdb, this immuneACCESS dataset retains in-frame rearrangements with V and J assigned. A fraction of the clones does not appear; measured against another copy, unresolved V genes explain less than half of the discrepancy, and the remainder lacks a known reason. Clonal size and the V and J genes are those of that table, whereas D and trimming came from the DNA. Recorded for this sample are 150,000 to 200,000 clones; 84% of them occurred a single time. The ten biggest clones cover less than 8.5% of the sample.

The origin of this receptor is a young man in good health and CMV-seropositive. Sequences were obtained from PBMCs. The chain couples TRBV29-1 to TRBJ2-3; TRBD1 might be the D gene, on 6 matching bases. The DNA is as follows: TGCAGCGTTTCTTCGACAGGATCAGATACGCAGTATTTT. Translated, it reads CSVSSTGSDTQYF.